This T cell receptor beta chain derives from a study of blood T cell repertoires in COVID-19 (dated by TCRdb to between 2020 and 2021). Concerning the study at large: Samples covering the acute and convalescent phases of COVID-19 were provided by collaborators in the United States, Italy and Spain. The prospective study material was composed of cDNA or gDNA derived from T cells, B-cell-depleted T cells, or PBMCs. Subjects who had been exposed to COVID-19, were actively infected with it, or had recovered from it provided the deeply sampled blood TCRbeta repertoires that made up the dataset. A freely available public database, intended as a resource for researchers studying the immune response to SARS-CoV-2, is where the repertoires were released. The samples were drawn from the first 160 participants of the ongoing ImmuneRACE study and from 950 to 1,500 subjects provided by 6 global collaborators. Nearly every sample came with metadata listing a de-identified subject ID, COVID-19 status, age in years and sex. HLA class I and class II types, where available, came from metadata supplied by the sample provider rather than from assay-based typing.

As concerns this clone: Its antigen is still unknown. Per-base qualities were not stored, and no clone one base away is much larger.

What the research found in general, with its limitations: How much clinical and demographic metadata was included differed by source and by participant, and the metadata was provided uncurated.

TCRbeta CDR3 regions were amplified from genomic DNA by means of the immunoSEQ Assay, a bias-controlled multiplex PCR. Per the original workflow: Nucleated cell counts per sample were estimated from amplification of reference gene primers within the assay. Sequence reads were collapsed and filtered to measure the absolute abundance of every unique TCRbeta CDR3 rearrangement. For each sample, productive Simpson clonality was calculated as the square root of Simpson's diversity index over productive rearrangements. TCRdb holds this immuneACCESS table with in-frame rearrangements only. Some clones are missing; in checked studies, unresolved V genes explain under half, and the rest has no known cause. The V and J calls and clone size come from that table; D and trimming were worked out from the DNA. The sample table shows 150,000 to 200,000 clones, and approximately 79% are seen once. The ten largest clones capture around a fifth of the sample.

Collaborating institutions collected whole blood in K2EDTA tubes following their own protocols. For TCRbeta analysis, collaborators shipped samples in one of three forms: frozen whole blood, isolated PBMCs, or DNA extracted from either of those sample types. The CDR3 runs 13 residues from the cysteine to the phenylalanine. Solely the CDR3 DNA is kept, with 39 bases framed from the first base. V loses 0 bases of germline sequence and J loses 5 bases, and the interval between the two ends is 7 bases. In the germline V gene (reference sequence), CDR1 corresponds to LGHDT and CDR2 to YNNKEL. The rearrangement combines TRBV3-1 (or the pseudogene TRBV3-2) with TRBJ1-2; TRBD1 is a possible D gene, resting on 5 matching bases. Sample: peripheral blood. This receptor was obtained from an elderly woman with acute or convalescent COVID-19. The CDR3 in this case is CASSQDRVYGYTF. The DNA sequence is as follows: TGTGCCAGCAGCCAAGACAGGGTTTATGGCTACACCTTC.